The TCR beta chain described here comes from a study of T cells in Graves' hyperthyroidism and ophthalmopathy. Broader study findings: In the blood, most expanded thyroid clonotypes above 0.001 appeared as well.

Looked up from germline, CDR1 is SGHRS and CDR2 is YFSETQ. The CDR3 has 15 amino acids. V was cut by 0 bases and J by 1 base, with 9 bases left in between. TCR beta CDR3 sequences were amplified from RNA transcripts. HTBI primers were the set used in a first-round RT-PCR of the TCR CDR3. Using its own MiXCR run on the multiplex PCR reads, TCRdb lists one record per CDR3 protein. The table shows about 98,000 distinct CDR3 sequences, with 35% to 45% occurring only once. This clonotype was detected many times. As yet, its antigen is unknown. The receptor's source is a woman in her thirties with Graves' hyperthyroidism. The sample comprised peripheral blood or thyroid tissue (not recorded which). This chain connects TRBV5-1 to TRBJ2-3; D tentatively reads TRBD1 or TRBD2 (5 bases each). CDR3 in amino acids: CASSLGQGGTDTQYF. The CDR3 nucleotides are TGCGCCAGCAGCTTGGGGCAGGGAGGCACAGATACGCAGTATTTT.